The present T cell receptor (beta chain) was sequenced within a study of blood T cells in healthy people across ages. Primers used in a second PCR of roughly 7 to 11 cycles were a sample-barcoded 5' primer and a J-beta primer mix. There were at least 3 million CDR3-containing paired-end reads obtained from each sample. TCRdb reprocessed the 5' RACE reads via MiXCR and lists one record per CDR3 protein. The data show fewer than 900,000 distinct CDR3 sequences, with 35% to 45% seen just once and 20% to 25% held by the top ten. Germline CDR1 reads SEHNR; CDR2 reads FQNEAQ (reference sequence). The J segment lost 2 bases and the V segment lost 5 bases, leaving 6 bases of the junction unmatched. There are 15 residues in the CDR3.

This chain links TRBV7-9 with TRBJ2-5; the match to TRBD2 covers 9 bases. The source material was blood. This sequence was found in a woman aged 55 to 70 in good health. The chain's CDR3 is CASSPRSGRQETQYF. The CDR3 DNA is TGTGCCAGCAGCCCGCGGAGCGGGAGGCAAGAGACCCAGTACTTC.